This TCR beta chain was recorded in a study of neurological immune-mediated disorders. The cDNA was synthesized by means of template-switch 5'RACE, which was carried out with 10-nucleotide random UMIs. TCRdb redid the calling of the 5' RACE reads with MiXCR, one entry per CDR3 protein. The sample contains more than 100,000 distinct CDR3 sequences, 10% to 12% of which appear only once. Germline CDR1 is SGHRS and CDR2 is YFSETQ. CDR3 length: 14 residues. V lost 4 bases to trimming and J lost 8 bases; unmatched junction nucleotides: 9. Specified time point: longitudinal time-point 3. 2 million unsorted PBMCs were stored in RNAlater at -80 °C before RNA extraction. This clonotype has just a few counts.

This chain links TRBV5-1 with TRBJ2-1; the match to TRBD1 covers 7 bases. Sequencing input: PBMCs. The origin of this receptor is a female donor with HTLV-1-associated myelopathy (HAM/TSP). The chain's CDR3 is CASSLRGPGDEQFF. The DNA for the CDR3 is TGCGCCAGCAGCCTTAGGGGGCCTGGAGATGAGCAGTTCTTC.